Following are 4 T cell receptor beta chains from one sample sequenced in a study of neurological immune-mediated disorders. TCRdb used MiXCR to reprocess the 5' RACE reads, holding one entry per CDR3 protein. The sample lists 45,000 to 65,000 distinct CDR3 sequences, about 4% occurring once. Source material: PBMCs. All receptors come from a man between 50 and 59 years old with multiple sclerosis.

The CDR3 DNA follows: TGCGCCAGCAGCCACCCCAGTCGGGGGCGATACAATGAGCAGTTCTTC. Translated, it gives CASSHPSRGRYNEQFF. The chain links TRBV4-1 to TRBJ2-1; D assignment may be TRBD1 or TRBD2 (6 bases each). With 3 bases removed from V and 4 bases from J, the gap between germline ends came to 16 bases. This CDR3 has 16 residues. Germline V lookup: CDR1 MGHRA, CDR2 YSYEKL.

This clonotype has at least ten counts. The genes are TRBV3-1 and TRBJ2-2, with D maybe TRBD1 (5 bases). Germline V gene lookup returns CDR1 LGHDT and CDR2 YNNKEL (reference sequence). The CDR3 is 16 residues long. Trimming shortened V by 5 bases and J by 0 bases, and 13 bases separated the two germline ends. The CDR3 DNA reads as TGTGCCAGCAGCTCGCTAGGGGCTACGAACACCGGGGAGCTGTTTTTT. Its protein is CASSSLGATNTGELFF.

In this sample, this clonotype turned up many times. V is TRBV20-1 and J is TRBJ2-3; 9 nucleotides align to TRBD2. V gave up 3 bases and J gave up 0 bases; unmatched junction bases: 10. Germline V gives CDR1 DFQATT, CDR2 SNEGSKA (reference sequence). CDR3 length equals 17 residues. CDR3 coding DNA: TGCAGTGCTAGGTCGGTAGCGGGGGCCCAGAGCACAGATACGCAGTATTTT. Protein product: CSARSVAGAQSTDTQYF.

This clonotype was seen more than once but under ten times. The V and J genes are TRBV20-1 and TRBJ2-1; D gene uncertain. Germline lookup yields CDR1 DFQATT and CDR2 SNEGSKA (reference sequence). The V and J ends lost 1 base and 5 bases respectively, with 6 bases between them. This CDR3 spans 12 amino acids. CDR3 in DNA: TGCAGTGCTAGAGTTAGAAACAATGAGCAGTTCTTC. It translates to CSARVRNNEQFF.